A single sample is the source of the 30 T cell receptor beta chains below, sequenced in a study of OX40 agonist ivuxolimab in advanced cancers. Using immunoSEQ multiplex PCR, the repertoire was profiled, and TCRdb retains in-frame clones only, with some absent. Of about 33,000 clones listed, about 73% were seen once; the top ten hold roughly 12%. Material: CD4+ or CD8+ T cells sorted from blood, obtained in a trial of the OX40 agonist ivuxolimab. The source is an adult with an advanced solid tumor such as melanoma, head and neck, liver or kidney cancer.

The chain couples TRBV5-5 to TRBJ2-7, with D possibly being TRBD2 (6 bases). The CDR3 has 16 amino acids. The germline V gene has CDR1 SGHKS and CDR2 YYEKEE (reference sequence). Trimming removed 3 bases at V and 2 bases at J, with 18 bases between. CDR3 bases: TGTGCCAGCAGCTCCTTCTCCGGGACGGGGGCCTACGAGCAGTACTTC. It encodes CASSSFSGTGAYEQYF.

This clone has more than one count but fewer than ten. The chain carries TRBV6-1 and TRBJ2-2; tentative D call: TRBD1 (6 bases). The germline CDR1 and CDR2 sequences are MNHNS and SASEGT. Trimming shortened V by 3 bases and J by 5 bases, and 13 bases separated the two germline ends. The CDR3 consists of 15 residues. The CDR3 coding sequence is TGTGCCAGCAGTGATTCGGGACATCAGACCGGGGAGCTGTTTTTT. Its protein product is CASSDSGHQTGELFF.

J is TRBJ1-3 and V is TRBV5-1; the match to TRBD1 covers 10 bases. The CDR3 is 14 amino acids. J gave up 4 bases and V 3 bases, and 1 base lay outside the gene matches. Germline values: CDR1 SGHRS, CDR2 YFSETQ. This CDR3 reads CASSWDRGGNTIYF. CDR3 bases: TGCGCCAGCAGCTGGGACAGGGGAGGAAACACCATATATTTT.

The CDR3 is CASSTRTEAFF. CDR3 nucleotides: TGTGCCAGCAGTACAAGGACTGAAGCTTTCTTT. The chain carries TRBV2 and TRBJ1-1; D is undetermined. CDR1 and CDR2 from the germline V gene are SNHLY and FYNNEI. The CDR3 sequence is 11 residues long. Trimming left V 5 bases short and J 5 bases short, with 6 bases between. The full variable domain, rest sourced from reference TRBV2 and TRBJ1-1, is EPEVTQTPSHQVTQMGQEVILRCVPISNHLYFYWYRQILGQKVEFLVSFYNNEISEKSEIFDDQFSVERPDGSNFTLKIRSTKLEDSAMYFCASSTRTEAFFGQGTRLTVV.

The chain is built from TRBV7-2 and TRBJ1-5, with D possibly TRBD1 on 6 matching bases. The ends were cut back, 4 bases at V and 0 bases at J, with 7 bases in the middle. Germline loops: CDR1 SGHTA, CDR2 FQGNSA. There are 14 residues in the CDR3. DNA of the CDR3: TGTGCCAGCAGCTGGACAGATAGCAATCAGCCCCAGCATTTT. The encoded protein is CASSWTDSNQPQHF.

The rearrangement joins TRBV19 to TRBJ2-3; D is possibly TRBD1 (6 bases). This CDR3 has 15 amino acids. With 8 bases removed from V and 4 bases from J, the gap between germline ends came to 19 bases. Looked up from germline, CDR1 is LNHDA and CDR2 is SQIVND (reference sequence). The CDR3 DNA reads as TGTGCCAGTTCCCCCAGGGGCTATAGGGCAGATACGCAGTATTTT. Encoded protein: CASSPRGYRADTQYF.

This chain links TRBV6-1 with TRBJ2-1, with 9 bases that match TRBD2. In germline, CDR1 is MNHNS, CDR2 SASEGT. Unmatched junction bases numbered 14, after V lost 8 bases and J lost 9 bases. This CDR3 region has 15 residues. This CDR3 reads CASSEAGGDSSEQFF. CDR3 nucleotides: TGTGCCAGCTCCGAGGCGGGGGGGGACTCCAGTGAGCAGTTCTTC.

The chain links TRBV5-1 to TRBJ1-2; no definite D call. Trimming took 2 bases from V and 2 from J, leaving 10 bases between them. Germline CDR1 reads SGHRS; CDR2 reads YFSETQ. This CDR3 is built from 14 residues. The CDR3 protein is CASSLATANYGYTF. The CDR3 DNA reads as TGCGCCAGCAGCTTAGCAACTGCCAACTATGGCTACACCTTC.

The chain combines TRBV30 with TRBJ2-1; 9 nucleotides align to TRBD2. The CDR3 is 14 residues long. Germline values: CDR1 GTSNPN, CDR2 SVGIG (reference sequence). Trimming cost V 3 bases and J 7 bases; bases outside gene matches: 7. CDR3 amino acids: CAWSRGGVGNEQFF. The CDR3 coding sequence is TGTGCCTGGAGCCGCGGGGGGGTTGGAAATGAGCAGTTCTTC.

The rearrangement links TRBV6-5 to TRBJ1-3; D remains unclear. Germline V gene lookup returns CDR1 MNHEY and CDR2 SVGAGI. V gave up 7 bases and J gave up 5 bases, with 18 bases separating them. CDR3 length: 15 amino acids. The CDR3 reads CASKRGGPGRNTIYF. In DNA form, the CDR3 reads TGTGCCAGCAAAAGAGGAGGTCCGGGCAGAAACACCATATATTTT.

The genes are TRBV7-6 and TRBJ2-5, with no clear D. Trimming removed 2 bases at V and 2 bases at J, with 3 bases between. CDR3 size: 12 residues. Germline CDR1 reads SGHVS; CDR2 reads FNYEAQ. CDR3 protein: CASSLTQETQYF. The CDR3 DNA follows: TGTGCCAGCAGCTTAACTCAAGAGACCCAGTACTTC.

This rearrangement joins TRBV5-8 to TRBJ1-1, with unresolved D. Germline V gene data show CDR1 as SGHTS and CDR2 as YDEGEE. The CDR3 totals 14 residues. V lost 0 bases and J 1 base, leaving 7 bases between the germline ends. The DNA of the CDR3 is TGTGCCAGCAGCTTGGGGGCGCGGAACACTGAAGCTTTCTTT. This translates into CASSLGARNTEAFF. Supplemented by reference TRBV5-8 and TRBJ1-1, the full variable domain reads EAGVTQSPTHLIKTRGQQATLRCSPISGHTSVYWYQQALGLGLQFLLWYDEGEERNRGNFPPRFSGRQFPNYSSELNVNALELEDSALYLCASSLGARNTEAFFGQGTRLTVV.

The chain is built from TRBV11-2 and TRBJ1-3; unclear D gene. Germline-derived CDR1 and CDR2 are SGHAT and FQNNGV. The CDR3 has 17 residues. Trimming cost V 3 bases and J 0 bases, with 15 bases left between them. The CDR3 DNA reads as TGTGCCAGCAGCTTGTCACCCAGAATTTCCTCTGGAAACACCATATATTTT. Amino acids: CASSLSPRISSGNTIYF.

CDR3 sequence: CASSQDWGGLEGFF. In DNA, the CDR3 is TGTGCCAGCAGCCAAGACTGGGGTGGGTTGGAGGGTTTCTTT. The rearrangement joins TRBV4-2 to TRBJ1-1; no reliable D call. V was pared by 0 bases and J by 13 bases, with 18 bases between. Germline V CDR1 and CDR2: LGHNA, YNFKEQ. This CDR3 spans 14 amino acids.

In regard to this clone: At one boundary the junction diverges from the germline segment, which might be a read error. In DNA form, the CDR3 reads TGCAGCGGGTGGCAGAACACTGAAGCTCTCTTT. Translated: CSGWQNTEALF. This chain joins TRBV29-1 and TRBJ1-1; the D is unclear. Germline V gene sequence: CDR1 SQVTM, CDR2 ANQGSEA. The CDR3 is made up of 11 amino acids.

V and J are TRBV29-1 and TRBJ2-2; D remains ambiguous. V lost 2 bases and J lost 0, with 7 bases in between. In germline, CDR1 is SQVTM, CDR2 ANQGSEA. This CDR3 region has 14 residues. For the CDR3, the DNA is TGCAGCGTTGAACGTGGGACGAACACCGGGGAGCTGTTTTTT. Protein sequence: CSVERGTNTGELFF.

The rearrangement uses TRBV18 and TRBJ1-4; maybe TRBD1 (5 bases). The CDR3 is 15 amino acids. Trimming pared 4 bases from V and 8 bases from J, leaving 17 bases between. The germline gives CDR1 KGHSH, CDR2 LQKENI. CDR3: CASSLSGARGEKLFF. As DNA, the CDR3 is TGTGCCAGCTCACTCTCCGGGGCTCGAGGCGAAAAACTGTTTTTT.

The chain combines TRBV10-3 with TRBJ1-3; 7 positions match TRBD1. This CDR3 has 14 amino acids. The trim removed 6 bases at V and 3 bases at J, leaving 5 bases unmatched. Germline V gives CDR1 ENHRY, CDR2 SYGVKD. CDR3 bases: TGTGCCATCAGACCAGGGACAGATGGAAACACCATATATTTT. Protein: CAIRPGTDGNTIYF.

V gene TRBV6-5 combines with J gene TRBJ1-1; D is ambiguous. Germline-derived CDR1 and CDR2 are MNHEY and SVGAGI. V gave up 7 bases and J gave up 7 bases, with 13 bases separating them. CDR3 size: 12 residues. CDR3 DNA sequence: TGTGCCAGCATTAACAGCATATTTGAAGCTTTCTTT. Translation gives CASINSIFEAFF.

The chain has TRBV13 and TRBJ1-3; no clear D gene. The CDR3 spans 16 residues. The germline gives CDR1 PRHDT, CDR2 FYEKMQ (reference sequence). Trimming cost V 5 bases and J 3 bases, with 17 bases left between them. Here the CDR3 DNA reads TGTGCCAGCAGCATCGGGCTGACCAGCGGTGGAAACACCATATATTTT. Translating gives CASSIGLTSGGNTIYF.

J is TRBJ2-1 and V is TRBV6-1; TRBD2 matches at 10 bases. The J segment lost 7 bases and the V segment lost 7 bases, leaving 10 bases of the junction unmatched. Germline V gene lookup returns CDR1 MNHNS and CDR2 SASEGT. This CDR3 has 15 amino acids. CDR3 DNA sequence: TGTGCCAGCACTAAAAGCGGGGGGGTAGGGAATGAGCAGTTCTTC. It translates to CASTKSGGVGNEQFF.

The CDR3 coding sequence is TGTGCCAGCTCACCGACGGGGGGCACTGAAGCTTTCTTT. Encoded protein: CASSPTGGTEAFF. The chain employs TRBV18 and TRBJ1-1; a weak D match, TRBD1 (5 bases). CDR1 and CDR2 from the germline V gene are KGHSH and LQKENI. The CDR3 length is 13 residues. Trimming took off 3 bases at V and 4 bases at J, with 9 bases between the two ends. The full variable domain, completed using reference TRBV18 and TRBJ1-1, is NAGVMQNPRHLVRRRGQEARLRCSPMKGHSHVYWYRQLPEEGLKFMVYLQKENIIDESGMPKERFSAEFPKEGPSILRIQQVVRGDSAAYFCASSPTGGTEAFFGQGTRLTVV.

CDR3 protein: CASSLWDKYNEQFF. In DNA form, the CDR3 reads TGCGCCAGCAGCTTATGGGACAAGTACAATGAGCAGTTCTTC. The rearrangement uses TRBV5-1 and TRBJ2-1; D may be TRBD1 (6 bases). CDR1 is SGHRS, CDR2 YFSETQ, per germline. This CDR3 has 14 amino acids. V gave up 2 bases and J gave up 4 bases, with 10 bases separating them.

The chain uses TRBV5-1 and TRBJ2-1; TRBD1 agrees at 7 bases. The CDR3 sequence is 15 residues long. Germline V gene lookup returns CDR1 SGHRS and CDR2 YFSETQ. V shed 4 bases, J shed 3 bases, and the junction held 7 bases outside the gene matches. The CDR3 sequence is CASSTGNRGYNEQFF. The CDR3 DNA reads as TGCGCCAGCAGCACCGGGAACAGGGGCTACAATGAGCAGTTCTTC.

The rearrangement uses TRBV5-1 and TRBJ1-3, with 7 bases lining up with TRBD1. This CDR3 spans 15 amino acids. V dropped 3 bases and J dropped 2; count of bases not matched to a gene: 5. The V gene's germline CDR1 is SGHRS and CDR2 YFSETQ. CDR3 coding DNA: TGCGCCAGCAGCTCCTCAGGGGGGGCTGGAAACACCATATATTTT. It codes for CASSSSGGAGNTIYF.

The V call is TRBV29-1, the J call TRBJ1-2; D is ambiguous. Germline CDR1 is SQVTM and CDR2 is ANQGSEA. This CDR3 contains 11 residues. Between the trimmed V and J ends, which lost 3 bases and 4 bases, there was a span of 6 bases. CDR3 DNA sequence: TGCAGCGTTGATAGCCCCTATGGCTACACCTTC. Protein sequence: CSVDSPYGYTF.

The chain recombines TRBV5-4 with TRBJ1-6; maybe TRBD1 (5 bases). In germline, CDR1 is SGHNT, CDR2 YYREEE (reference sequence). This CDR3 spans 15 amino acids. V was cut by 2 bases and J by 1 base, with 7 bases left in between. CDR3 protein: CASSFSGSYNSPLHF. The CDR3 nucleotides read TGTGCCAGCAGCTTCTCAGGGTCCTATAATTCACCCCTCCACTTT. Full variable domain (missing parts from reference TRBV5-4 and TRBJ1-6): ETGVTQSPTHLIKTRGQQVTLRCSSQSGHNTVSWYQQALGQGPQFIFQYYREEENGRGNFPPRFSGLQFPNYSSELNVNALELDDSALYLCASSFSGSYNSPLHFGNGTRLTVT.

The chain combines TRBV7-2 with TRBJ2-5; D tentatively fits TRBD1 or TRBD2 (6 bases each). The length of the CDR3 is 16 residues. Germline V gives CDR1 SGHTA, CDR2 FQGNSA. V shed 5 bases and J shed 5 bases, with 21 bases lying between them. The CDR3 region has the DNA TGTGCCAGCAGCAAAAGGGGGGACACTCGAGGGGAGACCCAGTACTTC. This gives the protein CASSKRGDTRGETQYF.

The chain is built from TRBV30 and TRBJ2-4, with a tentative D call TRBD1 (6 bases). The CDR3 spans 15 residues. Germline V gene sequence: CDR1 GTSNPN, CDR2 SVGIG (reference sequence). V lost 4 bases and J lost 0, with 13 bases in between. The CDR3 bases are TGTGCCTGGATAGACAGGTCCCTAGCCAAAAACATTCAGTACTTC. It specifies CAWIDRSLAKNIQYF.

The chain uses TRBV7-9 and TRBJ2-2; no reliable D call. Trimming stripped 5 bases from V and 5 bases from J, with 3 bases between. The germline V gene has CDR1 SEHNR and CDR2 FQNEAQ (reference sequence). The CDR3 spans 11 residues. The CDR3 sequence is CASSQTGELFF. The CDR3 DNA reads TGTGCCAGCAGCCAGACCGGGGAGCTGTTTTTT.